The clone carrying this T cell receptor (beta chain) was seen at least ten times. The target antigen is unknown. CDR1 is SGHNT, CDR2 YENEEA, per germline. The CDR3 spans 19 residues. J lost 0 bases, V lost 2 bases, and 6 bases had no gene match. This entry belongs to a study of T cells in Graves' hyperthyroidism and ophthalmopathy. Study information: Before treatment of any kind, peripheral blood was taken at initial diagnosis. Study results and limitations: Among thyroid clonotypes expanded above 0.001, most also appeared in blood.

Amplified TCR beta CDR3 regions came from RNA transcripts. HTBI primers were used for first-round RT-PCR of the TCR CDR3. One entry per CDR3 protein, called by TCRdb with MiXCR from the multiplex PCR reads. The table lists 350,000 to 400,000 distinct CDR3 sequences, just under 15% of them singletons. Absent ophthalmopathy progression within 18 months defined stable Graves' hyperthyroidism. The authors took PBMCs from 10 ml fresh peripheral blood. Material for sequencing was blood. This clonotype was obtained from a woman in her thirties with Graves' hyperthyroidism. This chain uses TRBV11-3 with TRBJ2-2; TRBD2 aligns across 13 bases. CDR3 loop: CASSLTLGLAGSNTGELFF. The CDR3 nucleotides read TGTGCCAGCAGCTTAACCCTGGGACTAGCGGGATCGAACACCGGGGAGCTGTTTTTT. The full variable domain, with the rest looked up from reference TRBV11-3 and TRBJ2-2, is EAGVVQSPRYKIIEKKQPVAFWCNPISGHNTLYWYLQNLGQGPELLIRYENEEAVDDSQLPKDRFSAERLKGVDSTLKIQPAELGDSAVYLCASSLTLGLAGSNTGELFFGEGSRLTVL.